The 24 T cell receptor beta chains below all came from one sample that was sequenced in a study of blood T cell repertoires in COVID-19. Profiled with immunoSEQ multiplex PCR; TCRdb holds only in-frame clones, not every one. The table shows about 170,000 clones, with roughly 87% occurring only once. The specimen sequenced was PBMCs or T cells enriched from blood (not recorded which). The receptor source for this set is a woman between 50 and 59 years old who had recovered from COVID-19.

This chain connects TRBV30 to TRBJ1-2, with a tentative D call TRBD1 (5 bases). This CDR3 has 14 amino acids. Germline lookup yields CDR1 GTSNPN and CDR2 SVGIG (reference sequence). The germline V and J ends were trimmed by 2 bases and 3 bases, with 13 bases remaining between them. CDR3 nucleotides: TGTGCCTGGAGTCTGGGGGGGGAGGACTATGGCTACACCTTC. Translation: CAWSLGGEDYGYTF. Drawing the rest from reference TRBV30 and TRBJ1-2, the complete variable domain is SQTIHQWPATLVQPVGSPLSLECTVEGTSNPNLYWYRQAAGRGLQLLFYSVGIGQISSEVPQNLSASRPQDRQFILSSKKLLLSDSGFYLCAWSLGGEDYGYTFGSGTRLTVV.

This clone has just one count. The chain has TRBV7-2 and TRBJ2-1; 7 bases agree with TRBD2. CDR1 SGHTA and CDR2 FQGNSA come from the germline V gene. Losses at the gene ends were 1 base for V and 2 bases for J; bases not matched to a gene: 8. CDR3 size: 17 residues. The CDR3: CASSLGYGGRAYNEQFF. The CDR3 bases are TGTGCCAGCAGCTTAGGGTACGGGGGGAGGGCCTACAATGAGCAGTTCTTC.

This clone was seen just once. This sequence is one base from a far larger clone and is likely a read error. V gene TRBV5-1 combines with J gene TRBJ1-1; TRBD1 matches 7 bases. J lost 1 base, V lost 4 bases, and 1 base had no gene match. The CDR3 is 13 amino acids. The V gene's germline CDR1 is SGHRS and CDR2 YFSETQ. The CDR3 protein is CASSRTGNTEAFF. The CDR3 DNA reads TGCGCCAGCAGCCGGACAGGGAACACTGAAGCTTTCTTT.

The chain has TRBV3-1 (or the pseudogene TRBV3-2) and TRBJ2-7; no reliable D call. This CDR3 comprises 15 residues. The germline V and J ends were trimmed by 1 base and 5 bases, with 15 bases remaining between them. In germline, CDR1 is LGHDT, CDR2 YNNKEL (reference sequence). CDR3 region: CASSQGGIGVDEQYF. CDR3 nucleotides: TGTGCCAGCAGCCAAGGCGGCATTGGTGTTGACGAGCAGTACTTC.

The CDR3 is CASSFQRHSYEQYF. The CDR3 DNA sequence: TGTGCCAGCAGTTTTCAGCGGCACTCCTACGAGCAGTACTTC. This chain connects TRBV6-5 to TRBJ2-7, with D possibly being TRBD2 (5 bases). Trimming removed 4 bases from V and 0 bases from J, with 10 bases in between. Per germline, CDR1 MNHEY and CDR2 SVGAGI. The CDR3 runs to 14 residues.

This clone was observed a single time. The J gene is TRBJ2-1, the V gene TRBV6-5; D is perhaps TRBD2 (5 bases). There are 16 residues in the CDR3. Germline CDR1 is MNHEY and CDR2 is SVGAGI. Trimming removed 0 bases at V and 10 bases at J, with 19 bases between. CDR3 sequence reads: CASSYSSGRAQREQFF. CDR3 coding DNA: TGTGCCAGCAGTTACTCGAGCGGACGCGCCCAAAGGGAGCAGTTCTTC.

For the CDR3, the DNA is TGTGCCAGCAAAAGGAGGTCTGGGGCCAACGTCCTGACTTTC. Encoded protein: CASKRRSGANVLTF. This rearrangement joins TRBV28 to TRBJ2-6; TRBD2 might be the D (5 bases). The CDR3 totals 14 residues. Looked up from germline, CDR1 is MDHEN and CDR2 is SYDVKM. V was pared by 7 bases and J by 1 base, with 8 bases between.

This clone has a handful of counts. V gene TRBV5-1 combines with J gene TRBJ1-3, with D hard to call. Per the germline V gene, CDR1 is SGHRS and CDR2 is YFSETQ. Trimming left V 6 bases short and J 1 base short, with 11 bases between. The CDR3 runs to 14 residues. The DNA for the CDR3 is TGCGCCAGCACTGGAGGTGGGTCTGGAAACACCATATATTTT. Residues: CASTGGGSGNTIYF.

V gene TRBV10-3 combines with J gene TRBJ2-3, with D perhaps TRBD1 (5 bases). Germline CDR1 ENHRY, CDR2 SYGVKD. The CDR3 loop spans 15 amino acids. The V end lost 0 bases, the J end lost 5 bases, and 12 bases lay between the germline ends. CDR3 in amino acids: CAISESTVGLDTQYF. DNA of the CDR3: TGTGCCATCAGTGAGTCGACAGTGGGGCTAGATACGCAGTATTTT.

V usage is TRBV7-2 and J usage is TRBJ1-1; TRBD1 matches 8 bases. Trimming at V came to 5 bases and at J to 0 bases, leaving 8 bases not matched to a gene. The length of the CDR3 is 16 residues. CDR1 is SGHTA and CDR2 is FQGNSA in the germline V gene. The CDR3 spells CASSLNRGRMNTEAFF. The CDR3 nucleotides read TGTGCCAGCAGCCTCAACAGGGGGAGGATGAACACTGAAGCTTTCTTT.

The rearrangement joins TRBV4-1 to TRBJ2-7; TRBD2 agrees at 11 bases. The CDR3 consists of 15 residues. Germline assignment: CDR1 MGHRA and CDR2 YSYEKL. V lost 1 base to trimming and J lost 3 bases; unmatched junction nucleotides: 2. This CDR3 is CASSQAGTSGYEQYF. The CDR3 nucleotides are TGCGCCAGCAGCCAAGCCGGGACTAGCGGCTACGAGCAGTACTTC.

For the CDR3, the DNA is TGTGCCACCAGTCCAGGGGGGTACACCGGGGAGCTGTTTTTT. It translates to CATSPGGYTGELFF. The chain is built from TRBV24-1 and TRBJ2-2; D perhaps matches TRBD1 (7 bases). The CDR3 length is 14 residues. The germline CDR1 and CDR2 sequences are KGHDR and SFDVKD. V was cut by 6 bases and J by 3 bases, with 10 bases left in between.

CDR3 bases: TGTGCTAGTGGTACACCTACCCCAACTACTAGCGGGAGGGCGGAGTACAATGAGCAGTTCTTC. Encoded protein: CASGTPTPTTSGRAEYNEQFF. The chain links TRBV12-5 to TRBJ2-1; 13 nucleotides match TRBD2. Per germline, CDR1 LGHNT and CDR2 FRNRAP. The V segment lost 5 bases and the J segment 4 bases; nucleotides outside the gene matches: 20. The CDR3 covers 21 residues.

The chain has TRBV10-3 and TRBJ1-1; D call uncertain. The CDR3 has 13 amino acids. Trimming removed 5 bases from V and 4 bases from J, with 11 bases in between. Germline-derived CDR1 and CDR2 are ENHRY and SYGVKD. Here the CDR3 reads CAISLEGGTEAFF. The CDR3 DNA is TGTGCCATCAGTCTCGAGGGAGGCACTGAAGCTTTCTTT.

The CDR3 coding sequence is TGTGCCAGCAGCTTATCAGGGTTTGGGGAGCAGTACTTC. It yields the protein CASSLSGFGEQYF. The chain carries TRBV7-3 and TRBJ2-7; perhaps TRBD1 as D (5 bases). The CDR3 consists of 13 residues. The germline V gene has CDR1 SGHTA and CDR2 FQGTGA. V lost 2 bases to trimming and J lost 7 bases, with 12 bases between them.

V gene TRBV7-9 combines with J gene TRBJ1-1, with D possibly TRBD1 on 5 matching bases. Trimming took off 0 bases at V and 4 bases at J, with 6 bases between the two ends. The CDR3 is made up of 13 amino acids. Germline CDR1 and CDR2: SEHNR and FQNEAQ (reference sequence). CDR3 sequence (DNA): TGTGCCAGCAGCTTAGCGCAGGGCACTGAAGCTTTCTTT. This gives the protein CASSLAQGTEAFF.

This clone came up a few times. This rearrangement joins TRBV15 to TRBJ2-7; TRBD2 aligns across 13 bases. CDR1 is LNHNV and CDR2 is YYDKDF in the germline V gene (reference sequence). Unmatched junction bases numbered 7, after V lost 1 base and J lost 7 bases. This CDR3 is 16 amino acids long. This CDR3 reads CATSRGGLAGVGEQYF. The CDR3 coding sequence is TGTGCCACCAGCAGAGGTGGACTAGCGGGAGTGGGAGAGCAGTACTTC.

The chain links TRBV28 to TRBJ2-1; TRBD2 might be the D (5 bases). V lost 6 bases and J lost 4, with 16 bases in between. The CDR3 is made up of 15 amino acids. CDR1 and CDR2 (germline): MDHEN, SYDVKM. CDR3 loop: CASSTLSLDYNEQFF. The CDR3 DNA follows: TGTGCCAGCAGCACCCTATCACTAGATTACAATGAGCAGTTCTTC.

The genes are TRBV7-5 and TRBJ1-6; TRBD1 reflects the table's D call only, with no check against the DNA. TRBV7-5 is an annotated pseudogene. CDR3 size: 15 residues. The CDR3 DNA sequence: TGTGTCAGAAGCTGCCCGGGACAGGGGTTATCACCCCTCCACTTT. It encodes CVRSCPGQGLSPLHF.

V usage is TRBV24-1 and J usage is TRBJ2-5; TRBD2 matches at 8 bases. CDR1 is KGHDR, CDR2 SFDVKD, per germline. V shed 0 bases and J 1 base; nucleotides not matched to a gene: 9. The CDR3 contains 18 residues. The DNA for the CDR3 is TGTGCCACCAGTGATTTGGAGGTTAGCGGGAATGGCCAAGAGACCCAGTACTTC. As protein: CATSDLEVSGNGQETQYF.

The genes are TRBV6-5 and TRBJ2-7; weak D call: TRBD2 (6 bases). The germline gives CDR1 MNHEY, CDR2 SVGAGI. The V end was cut by 9 bases, the J end by 1 base, with 16 bases between. This CDR3 contains 14 residues. CDR3 DNA: TGTGCCAGTACGAGGGCGGGGATTTCCTACGAGCAGTACTTC. It encodes CASTRAGISYEQYF.

This sequence joins TRBV5-1 and TRBJ1-2, with a possible D match to TRBD1 (6 bases). Germline CDR1 is SGHRS and CDR2 is YFSETQ. The V and J ends lost 0 bases and 3 bases respectively, with 21 bases between them. The CDR3 is made up of 18 amino acids. The CDR3 region is CASSLGIGQSVEDYGYTF. The CDR3 nucleotides read TGCGCCAGCAGCTTGGGAATCGGACAGTCGGTTGAAGACTATGGCTACACCTTC.

The rearrangement links TRBV5-1 to TRBJ1-1; D not resolved. CDR1 SGHRS and CDR2 YFSETQ come from the germline V gene. The CDR3 contains 16 residues. Trimming stripped 2 bases from V and 1 base from J, with 15 bases between. This CDR3 reads CASSLWEVRQNTEAFF. The CDR3 nucleotides read TGCGCCAGCAGCTTATGGGAGGTCCGCCAGAACACTGAAGCTTTCTTT.

CDR3 protein: CASSSSPGQGSYEQYF. The CDR3 nucleotides read TGTGCCAGCAGTTCATCACCGGGACAGGGTTCCTACGAGCAGTACTTC. V and J are TRBV6-5 and TRBJ2-7; 9 bases are shared with TRBD1. The CDR3 spans 16 residues. Germline V CDR1 and CDR2: MNHEY, SVGAGI. With V trimmed by 4 bases and J by 1 base, 8 bases remained unmatched.